A selection of T cell receptor beta chains follows, all from one sample in a study of blood T cell repertoires in COVID-19. The data were produced by immunoSEQ multiplex PCR, yet TCRdb's version contains in-frame clones alone and is incomplete. The table lists more than 40,000 clones, about four fifths of them singletons. Material for sequencing was peripheral blood. The receptors shown here come from a man in his fifties with active COVID-19. Both conserved end residues are part of each CDR3. A D gene is named only where the DNA matches it firmly. Only some rows state a clone size, as once, few, many or a class for expanded clones.

TRBV4-1,TRBD1,TRBJ2-5,.,TGCGCCAGCAGCCAAGGGGACAGGAGACAAGAGACCCAGTACTTC,CASSQGDRRQETQYF
TRBV6-5,.,TRBJ1-2,.,TGTGCCAGCAGTTACTCGACTCAGGGCGGCTATGGCTACACCTTC,CASSYSTQGGYGYTF
TRBV4-1,TRBD1,TRBJ1-2,.,TGCGCCAGCAGCCAAGGGGGGGAACAGGGGGCCATTCTCTATGGCTACACCTTC,CASSQGGEQGAILYGYTF
TRBV5-4,TRBD2,TRBJ2-7,.,TGTGCCAGCAGCCCTAGCGGGGGGTCCTACGAGCAGTACTTC,CASSPSGGSYEQYF
TRBV6-5,.,TRBJ2-2,.,TGTGCCAGCAGTTCCTTCACGGGCACCGGGGAGCTGTTTTTT,CASSSFTGTGELFF
TRBV5-1,.,TRBJ2-7,.,TGCGCCAGCAGCTTGAGGTCCCGGGGGGCGAGCTCCTACGAGCAGTACTTC,CASSLRSRGASSYEQYF
TRBV28,.,TRBJ2-3,once,TGTGCCAGCAGCCAAAGTGGGGGGGGCATAATTGGCACAGATACGCAGTATTTT,CASSQSGGGIIGTDTQYF
TRBV19,TRBD1,TRBJ1-5,few,TGTGCCAGTAAGAGGGGACAGGAAAGCAATCAGCCCCAGCATTTT,CASKRGQESNQPQHF
TRBV3-1/TRBV3-2,TRBD1,TRBJ1-2,.,TGTGCCAGCAGCCAAGATGACAGGGTCCATGGCTACACCTTC,CASSQDDRVHGYTF
TRBV9,TRBD1,TRBJ1-1,once,TGTGCCAGCAGCGGGCCGACAGGGAGGACTGAAGCTTTCTTT,CASSGPTGRTEAFF
TRBV27,TRBD1,TRBJ1-6,few,TGTGCCAGCAGCACCGGGACAGCTAATTCACCCCTCCACTTT,CASSTGTANSPLHF
TRBV12-5,TRBD1,TRBJ2-7,.,TGTGCTAGTGGTCTTGGGACAGGAACCTACGAGCAGTACTTC,CASGLGTGTYEQYF
TRBV18,.,TRBJ1-1,.,TGTGCCAGCTCGCACAGGGATCTGACTGAAGCTTTCTTT,CASSHRDLTEAFF
TRBV4-3,.,TRBJ1-4,.,TGCGCCAGCAGCCAAGACTGGCTTACCAATGAAAAACTGTTTTTT,CASSQDWLTNEKLFF
TRBV28,TRBD1,TRBJ2-1,once,TGTGCCAGCAGTATAGATATTGGACAGGGTGCAAATGAGCAGTTCTTC,CASSIDIGQGANEQFF
TRBV21-1,.,TRBJ2-7,.,TGTGCCAGCAGCCTACAGGGCCCCCAGGGCTACGAGCAGTACTTC,CASSLQGPQGYEQYF
TRBV6-6,.,TRBJ1-1,.,TGTGCCAGCAGCCCCGGGTACACTGAAGCTTTCTTT,CASSPGYTEAFF
TRBV6-1,TRBD1,TRBJ2-7,.,TGTGCCAGCAGAGAAGGACAGGGGACTTTCTACGAGCAGTACTTC,CASREGQGTFYEQYF
TRBV6-4,.,TRBJ2-1,.,TGTGCCAGCAGCCAGGGTAATGAGCAGTTCTTC,CASSQGNEQFF
TRBV5-1,TRBD1,TRBJ1-2,.,TGCGCCAGCAGCCGAGGACAGGGTGGGGATGGCTACACCTTC,CASSRGQGGDGYTF
TRBV6-4,.,TRBJ2-5,.,TGTGCCAGCAGTGACCCTCGCGGAGGTCCGGGTCGGCAAGAGACCCAGTACTTC,CASSDPRGGPGRQETQYF
TRBV6-5,TRBD1,TRBJ1-1,once,TGTGCCAGCAGGGACAGGCCGAACACTGAAGCTTTCTTT,CASRDRPNTEAFF
TRBV19,.,TRBJ1-2,few,TGTGCCAGTAGTGAAACGGGAGGCTATGGCTACACCTTC,CASSETGGYGYTF
TRBV6-5,.,TRBJ1-2,.,TGTGCCAGCGCGCCGCCCGCCAGGCCGCTCAGGGGCTACACCTTC,CASAPPARPLRGYTF
TRBV5-1,.,TRBJ2-4,.,TGCGCCAGCAGCCTTATGGCCAAAAACATTCAGTACTTC,CASSLMAKNIQYF
TRBV18,.,TRBJ1-3,.,TGTGCCAGCTCAGGTCCAGGGAAAGGCGAAAACACCATATATTTT,CASSGPGKGENTIYF
TRBV9,TRBD1,TRBJ1-2,.,TGTGCCAGCAGCCCGGGACAGGTGGAAACTAACTATGGCTACACCTTC,CASSPGQVETNYGYTF
TRBV27,.,TRBJ2-3,.,TGTGCCAGCAGTTTAAGCAGCACAGATACGCAGTATTTT,CASSLSSTDTQYF
TRBV7-2,.,TRBJ2-1,.,TGTGCCAGCAGCTTAGCTCCTAATAATGAGCAGTTCTTC,CASSLAPNNEQFF
TRBV6-5,.,TRBJ1-5,few,TGTGCCAGCAGTTACTCGATCGGGGAGAATCAGCCCCAGCATTTT,CASSYSIGENQPQHF
TRBV6-5,.,TRBJ1-1,.,TGTGCCAGCAGCCTAATGAGGGGGTTGGGCACTGAAGCTTTCTTT,CASSLMRGLGTEAFF
TRBV11-2,.,TRBJ2-3,.,TGTGCCAGCAGCTTAATGGGAGCAGATACGCAGTATTTT,CASSLMGADTQYF
TRBV20-1,TRBD2,TRBJ2-1,once,TGCAGTGCTAGTCCCGGGACTAGCGGGGGGGCGTACGATGAGCAGTTCTTC,CSASPGTSGGAYDEQFF
TRBV19,.,TRBJ2-7,once,TGTGCCAGTAGTATAGAAGCGCAGGGAACTAACGAGCAGTACTTC,CASSIEAQGTNEQYF
TRBV2,TRBD1,TRBJ1-2,.,TGTGCCAGCAGCCTGGGACAGCACTATGGCTACACCTTC,CASSLGQHYGYTF
TRBV4-1,.,TRBJ2-7,few,TGCGCCAGCAGCCTTAAGATAAGGGGGACCACCCCGGGGGGCTACGAGCAGTACTTC,CASSLKIRGTTPGGYEQYF
TRBV24-1,.,TRBJ2-3,once,TGTGCCACCAGTGACCCGACCACGGACAGACGAGATACGCAGTATTTT,CATSDPTTDRRDTQYF
TRBV11-3,TRBD1,TRBJ2-1,.,TGTGCCAGCAGCTTGTCAGGGGGTAGGAATGAGCAGTTCTTC,CASSLSGGRNEQFF
TRBV4-3,.,TRBJ1-5,.,TGCGCCAGCAGCCAAGAATTTAGAAGCAATCAGCCCCAGCATTTT,CASSQEFRSNQPQHF
TRBV6-6,.,TRBJ2-7,.,TGTGCCAGCACGTTCGGCGGCTCCTACGAGCAGTACTTC,CASTFGGSYEQYF
TRBV6-4,.,TRBJ2-3,.,TGTGCCAGCAGCGAGGGGCAGGGGAGCACAGATACGCAGTATTTT,CASSEGQGSTDTQYF
TRBV11-2,TRBD1,TRBJ2-3,.,TGTGCCAGCAGCTTAGAAGTAGGGACAGCGATCACAGATACGCAGTATTTT,CASSLEVGTAITDTQYF
TRBV4-3,.,TRBJ2-3,.,TGCGCCAGCAGCCTTAGTACGTTAGGCACAGATACGCAGTATTTT,CASSLSTLGTDTQYF
TRBV4-2,TRBD2,TRBJ2-7,.,TGTGCCAGCAGCCTCCCCGGGGGGGTCCACGAGCAGTACTTC,CASSLPGGVHEQYF
TRBV5-1,TRBD1,TRBJ2-2,.,TGCGCCAGCAGCCAACAACGGCCGGGACAGGGAACCGGGGAGCTGTTTTTT,CASSQQRPGQGTGELFF
TRBV5-4,.,TRBJ2-7,.,TGTGCCAGCAGCCAGGGACACTCCTACGAGCAGTACTTC,CASSQGHSYEQYF
TRBV6-6,.,TRBJ1-1,.,TGTGCCAGCAGAACCGGGTCCTTTAACACTGAAGCTTTCTTT,CASRTGSFNTEAFF
TRBV4-3,.,TRBJ2-7,few,TGCGCCAGCAGCCAAGATCAGACAGGTAACTCCTACGAGCAGTACTTC,CASSQDQTGNSYEQYF
TRBV2,TRBD2,TRBJ2-1,few,TGTGCCAGCAAGTCCGGGACTAGCGGGGGGATGCAGTTCTTC,CASKSGTSGGMQFF
TRBV5-1,TRBD2,TRBJ2-5,once,TGCGCCAGCAGCTTGGTTCTAGCGGGAGAAGAGACCCAGTACTTC,CASSLVLAGEETQYF
TRBV9,.,TRBJ2-3,.,TGTGCCAGCAGCTCCCCAGCGGGACAGGAAAGTTGGACAGATACGCAGTATTTT,CASSSPAGQESWTDTQYF
TRBV12-5,.,TRBJ1-4,.,TGTGCTAGTGGTTCTCCCAACAGGGAAACTAATGAAAAACTGTTTTTT,CASGSPNRETNEKLFF
TRBV3-1/TRBV3-2,TRBD2,TRBJ2-3,.,TGTGCCAGCAGCCGCCGATCTAGCGGGGGGGCGACAGATACGCAGTATTTT,CASSRRSSGGATDTQYF
TRBV5-4,.,TRBJ2-7,few,TGTGCCAGCAGCTTTTATTCAGGGGACGAGCAGTACTTC,CASSFYSGDEQYF
TRBV5-1,.,TRBJ2-7,.,TGCGCCAGCAGCGTTGACAGATACGAGCAGTACTTC,CASSVDRYEQYF